One and the same sample provided the 17 T cell receptor beta chains below, sequenced in a study of multiple sclerosis patients with progressive multifocal leukoencephalopathy. Produced via immunoSEQ multiplex PCR; TCRdb's table is partial and in-frame only. The sample has 20,000 to 30,000 clones, under 95% seen once. Described time point: approximately 12 months of natalizumab therapy. Sequencing used PBMCs, obtained from a patient treated with natalizumab. These receptors were taken from a man aged 25 to 40 with multiple sclerosis.

The V gene is TRBV27, the J gene TRBJ2-1; TRBD2 agrees at 11 bases. CDR3 size: 17 residues. The V segment lost 4 bases and the J segment 4 bases; nucleotides outside the gene matches: 9. The germline CDR1 and CDR2 sequences are MNHEY and SMNVEV (reference sequence). CDR3 loop: CASSSRGLAELYNEQFF. DNA for the CDR3: TGTGCCAGCAGTTCACGGGGACTAGCGGAACTATACAATGAGCAGTTCTTC.

This rearrangement joins TRBV6-5 to TRBJ1-2; D not certain. This CDR3 has 16 amino acids. Deletions cut 4 bases from V and 0 bases from J, with 15 bases between. Germline values: CDR1 MNHEY, CDR2 SVGAGI. Here the CDR3 reads CASSSRGGPPNYGYTF. CDR3 sequence (DNA): TGTGCCAGCAGTTCCCGGGGAGGGCCCCCTAACTATGGCTACACCTTC.

This clone was observed a single time. The chain joins TRBV5-6 to TRBJ2-7, with 10 positions matching TRBD2. Trimming took 5 bases from V and 6 from J; bases not matched to a gene: 17. This CDR3 spans 17 amino acids. Per germline, CDR1 SGHDT and CDR2 YYEEEE. CDR3 DNA sequence: TGTGCCAGCAGTCTAAAACCCGGGACTAGCGCCCGTCTCGAGCAGTACGTC. Its translation is CASSLKPGTSARLEQYV.

The chain carries TRBV5-4 and TRBJ1-2; D is possibly TRBD1 (5 bases). The CDR3 is 14 residues long. The germline V gene has CDR1 SGHNT and CDR2 YYREEE (reference sequence). The V end was cut by 6 bases, the J end by 4 bases, with 16 bases between. The CDR3 sequence: CASTSGGTGYGYTF. DNA of the CDR3: TGTGCCAGCACATCGGGCGGGACGGGCTATGGCTACACCTTC.

The V and J genes are TRBV2 and TRBJ2-1; no reliable D call. Germline V lookup: CDR1 SNHLY, CDR2 FYNNEI. The V gene lost 5 bases and the J gene lost 10 bases, with 15 bases spanning the gap. The CDR3 contains 13 residues. The CDR3 coding sequence is TGTGCCAGCAGTTCCTCTTCGTGGAACGAGCAGTTCTTC. Protein product: CASSSSSWNEQFF. Looking up the rest from reference TRBV2 and TRBJ2-1 gives the full variable domain: EPEVTQTPSHQVTQMGQEVILRCVPISNHLYFYWYRQILGQKVEFLVSFYNNEISEKSEIFDDQFSVERPDGSNFTLKIRSTKLEDSAMYFCASSSSSWNEQFFGPGTRLTVL.

This CDR3 reads CASSFVGSTTDTQYF. The CDR3 DNA follows: TGTGCCAGCAGCTTCGTCGGGAGTACCACAGATACGCAGTATTTT. V is TRBV5-4 and J is TRBJ2-3; D might be TRBD2 (6 bases). Deletions cut 2 bases from V and 2 bases from J, with 12 bases between. The CDR3 totals 15 residues. Germline V gene sequence: CDR1 SGHNT, CDR2 YYREEE (reference sequence).

The count of this clone is one. The genes are TRBV15 and TRBJ1-2; D might be TRBD1 (5 bases). The CDR3 is 16 amino acids. Germline assignment: CDR1 LNHNV and CDR2 YYDKDF (reference sequence). V shed 0 bases and J shed 5 bases, with 16 bases lying between them. CDR3 DNA sequence: TGTGCCACCAGCAGAGATCGGGGGTCGGGGGGGTATGGCTACACCTTC. It is translated as CATSRDRGSGGYGYTF.

This sequence joins TRBV19 and TRBJ2-7, with 8 bases aligning to TRBD1. The CDR3 loop spans 13 amino acids. V lost 3 bases to trimming and J lost 5 bases; unmatched junction nucleotides: 3. Germline assignment: CDR1 LNHDA and CDR2 SQIVND (reference sequence). The CDR3, as DNA: TGTGCCAGTAGTATCGACAGGGGTCACGAGCAGTACTTC. The encoded protein is CASSIDRGHEQYF. Drawing the rest from reference TRBV19 and TRBJ2-7, the complete variable domain is DGGITQSPKYLFRKEGQNVTLSCEQNLNHDAMYWYRQDPGQGLRLIYYSQIVNDFQKGDIAEGYSVSREKKESFPLTVTSAQKNPTAFYLCASSIDRGHEQYFGPGTRLTVT.

This clone has just one count. This chain connects TRBV6-1 to TRBJ2-1; weak D call: TRBD1 (6 bases). Trimming shortened V by 2 bases and J by 0 bases, and 8 bases separated the two germline ends. The CDR3 sequence is 15 residues long. In germline, CDR1 is MNHNS, CDR2 SASEGT. This chain's CDR3 is CASSEMGASYNEQFF. The CDR3 coding sequence is TGTGCCAGCAGTGAAATGGGGGCCTCCTACAATGAGCAGTTCTTC.

This sequence joins TRBV5-4 and TRBJ2-1; no clear D. V was clipped by 0 bases and J by 0 bases, with 4 bases between them. Per the germline V gene, CDR1 is SGHNT and CDR2 is YYREEE (reference sequence). This CDR3 has 14 amino acids. The CDR3 loop is CASSLGGSYNEQFF. CDR3 nucleotide sequence: TGTGCCAGCAGCTTGGGAGGCTCCTACAATGAGCAGTTCTTC.

J is TRBJ2-1 and V is TRBV5-4; 10 bases agree with TRBD2. From germline, CDR1 is SGHNT and CDR2 YYREEE (reference sequence). The trim removed 3 bases at V and 2 bases at J, leaving 5 bases unmatched. The CDR3 length is 16 residues. CDR3 bases: TGTGCCAGCAGCTCCCAACTAGCGGGAACCTACAATGAGCAGTTCTTC. It yields the protein CASSSQLAGTYNEQFF.

The chain links TRBV6-5 to TRBJ1-2; the D is unclear. The germline V gene encodes CDR1 MNHEY and CDR2 SVGAGI. Trimming took off 2 bases at V and 0 bases at J, with 7 bases between the two ends. This CDR3 contains 14 residues. CDR3 residues: CASSYRETNYGYTF. CDR3 coding DNA: TGTGCCAGCAGTTACAGAGAAACTAACTATGGCTACACCTTC.

CDR3 protein: CASSPGTGVYGYTF. The CDR3 region has the DNA TGTGCCAGCAGCCCCGGGACAGGGGTCTATGGCTACACCTTC. The chain carries TRBV5-6 and TRBJ1-2, with 10 bases identical to TRBD1. Trimming at V came to 4 bases and at J to 4 bases, leaving 4 bases not matched to a gene. Germline V gene sequence: CDR1 SGHDT, CDR2 YYEEEE. The CDR3 consists of 14 residues.

CDR3 loop: CASSRTGVDTQYF. In DNA form, the CDR3 reads TGTGCCAGTAGTCGGACAGGGGTAGATACGCAGTATTTT. The chain links TRBV19 to TRBJ2-3, with 9 positions matching TRBD1. The germline V gene has CDR1 LNHDA and CDR2 SQIVND (reference sequence). The CDR3 has 13 amino acids. J was trimmed by 5 bases and V by 5 bases; bases with no gene match: 2.

The chain has TRBV27 and TRBJ1-1; D unclear. This CDR3 is 13 amino acids long. Germline V gives CDR1 MNHEY, CDR2 SMNVEV (reference sequence). V gave up 3 bases and J gave up 1 base, with 6 bases separating them. In nucleotides, the CDR3 is TGTGCCAGCAGTTTTGGGGAGAACACTGAAGCTTTCTTT. It codes for CASSFGENTEAFF.

The chain is built from TRBV4-1 and TRBJ2-7; the D gene is possibly TRBD2 (5 bases). This CDR3 spans 15 amino acids. The ends were cut back, 3 bases at V and 5 bases at J, with 17 bases in the middle. The germline CDR1 and CDR2 sequences are MGHRA and YSYEKL. The CDR3 DNA reads TGCGCCAGCAGCCAGGGCGGACTGAAGAACCACGAGCAGTACTTC. Its protein is CASSQGGLKNHEQYF.

The chain couples TRBV4-3 to TRBJ1-6; 10 nucleotides line up with TRBD1. The CDR3 is 16 amino acids. The trim removed 0 bases at V and 10 bases at J, leaving 6 bases unmatched. Germline CDR1 and CDR2: LGHNA and YSLEER. CDR3 region: CASSQDPGTGESPLHF. CDR3 bases: TGCGCCAGCAGCCAAGACCCCGGGACAGGGGAATCACCCCTCCACTTT.